These 27 T cell receptor beta chains came from one sample sequenced in a study of T cell repertoires in cytomegalovirus infection. TCRdb recomputed calls from the reads with MiXCR, one row per CDR3 protein. This table has 300,000 to 400,000 distinct CDR3 sequences, almost 30% appearing once. For these TCRs, the target antigens are not known. Sequenced here: cultured PBMCs, sampled from culture after CMV antigen stimulation. The source is a human donor in good health (CMV status not recorded). Some clones in this sample may be carry-over from other donors' samples.

V gene TRBV20-1 combines with J gene TRBJ1-5; D is unclear. Germline V gene data show CDR1 as DFQATT and CDR2 as SNEGSKA (reference sequence). The CDR3 covers 12 residues. V gave up 7 bases and J gave up 2 bases, with 9 bases separating them. CDR3 DNA sequence: TGCAGTGTCTGGGGTGGCAATCAGCCCCAGCATTTT. This translates into CSVWGGNQPQHF.

DNA for the CDR3: TGTGCCAGCAGCCCGCTTAACTCTGGAAACACCATATATTTT. Amino acids: CASSPLNSGNTIYF. V and J are TRBV11-2 and TRBJ1-3; D ambiguous. Germline CDR1 is SGHAT and CDR2 is FQNNGV. CDR3 length: 14 amino acids. Trimming cost V 5 bases and J 0 bases, with 8 bases left between them.

The chain joins TRBV19 to TRBJ2-1, with 11 bases identical to TRBD2. The junction had 5 bases not matched to a gene; V was cut back by 5 bases and J by 2 bases. The CDR3 runs to 16 residues. The germline V gene encodes CDR1 LNHDA and CDR2 SQIVND (reference sequence). The CDR3 DNA reads as TGTGCCAGTAGTGTCACTAGCGGGGGAACCTACAATGAGCAGTTCTTC. As protein: CASSVTSGGTYNEQFF.

The V call is TRBV6-1, the J call TRBJ2-6; no clear D. There are 14 residues in the CDR3. Germline CDR1 reads MNHNS; CDR2 reads SASEGT. Trimming pared 1 base from V and 4 bases from J, leaving 5 bases between. DNA of the CDR3: TGTGCCAGCAGTGAAGGGCAGGGGGCCAACGTCCTGACTTTC. Encoded protein: CASSEGQGANVLTF.

The CDR3 protein is CASSPGQYQGLFF. In DNA, the CDR3 is TGTGCCAGCAGCCCAGGACAGTACCAAGGACTGTTTTTT. This rearrangement joins TRBV7-6 to TRBJ1-4; possible D gene TRBD1, 6 bases. The germline gives CDR1 SGHVS, CDR2 FNYEAQ. V was pared by 5 bases and J by 13 bases, with 17 bases between. The CDR3 runs 13 residues.

This clonotype occurred once. The chain joins TRBV2 to TRBJ2-2, with 13 positions matching TRBD2. The CDR3 has 15 amino acids. The V gene end was trimmed by 6 bases and the J gene end by 6 bases; junction bases not matched to a gene: 4. Germline CDR1 is SNHLY and CDR2 is FYNNEI. The CDR3 coding sequence is TGTGCCAGCAGCGGACTAGCGGGGGCGTCCGGGGAGCTGTTTTTT. Translating gives CASSGLAGASGELFF.

The gene calls are TRBV29-1 and TRBJ2-5, with D perhaps TRBD1 (6 bases). Per the germline V gene, CDR1 is SQVTM and CDR2 is ANQGSEA. The CDR3 runs to 15 residues. Trimming left V 3 bases short and J 5 bases short, with 19 bases between. CDR3 nucleotides: TGCAGCGTTGAGAGTTATCTGGGGGCTCAGGAGACCCAGTACTTC. This encodes CSVESYLGAQETQYF.

The chain carries TRBV5-1 and TRBJ1-5; 8 bases fit TRBD1. V lost 0 bases and J lost 6; bases outside the gene matches: 8. CDR1 is SGHRS and CDR2 is YFSETQ in the germline V gene. The CDR3 sequence is 16 residues long. The CDR3, as DNA: TGCGCCAGCAGCTTGGGGGCAGGGGGCGCAGGTCAGCCCCAGCATTTT. Its protein product is CASSLGAGGAGQPQHF.

The V and J genes are TRBV7-6 and TRBJ2-3, with D hard to call. This CDR3 has 16 amino acids. The germline V and J ends were trimmed by 7 bases and 0 bases, with 17 bases remaining between them. The germline V gene encodes CDR1 SGHVS and CDR2 FNYEAQ. The CDR3 sequence is CASTPRGSTSTDTQYF. CDR3 DNA: TGTGCCAGCACCCCACGAGGCTCGACTAGCACAGATACGCAGTATTTT.

V gene TRBV3-1 combines with J gene TRBJ2-1, with a weak D call TRBD2 (6 bases). Germline V gene lookup returns CDR1 LGHDT and CDR2 YNNKEL (reference sequence). Trimming shortened V by 1 base and J by 8 bases, and 12 bases separated the two germline ends. The CDR3 sequence is 14 residues long. DNA of the CDR3: TGTGCCAGCAGCCAAGGACTAGTGGTCTATGAGCAGTTCTTC. This sequence encodes CASSQGLVVYEQFF.

This clonotype was recorded a few times. The chain carries TRBV7-2 and TRBJ1-2, with no clear D. CDR3 length equals 14 residues. Trimming removed 1 base at V and 4 bases at J, with 10 bases between. Germline-derived CDR1 and CDR2 are SGHTA and FQGNSA. The CDR3 DNA sequence: TGTGCCAGCAGCTTAGTACCAGCGACCTATGGCTACACCTTC. It translates to CASSLVPATYGYTF.

Only a few counts were recorded for this clonotype. The rearrangement joins TRBV5-1 to TRBJ2-6; D is unresolved. Trimming left V 0 bases short and J 2 bases short, with 12 bases between. The CDR3 totals 17 residues. Per germline, CDR1 SGHRS and CDR2 YFSETQ. DNA for the CDR3: TGCGCCAGCAGCTTGGCCAAGGGTATCACTGGGGCCAACGTCCTGACTTTC. It encodes CASSLAKGITGANVLTF.

The V gene is TRBV6-6, the J gene TRBJ1-3; D is uncertain. Germline assignment: CDR1 MNHNY and CDR2 SVGAGI (reference sequence). This CDR3 is 12 amino acids long. V lost 7 bases and J lost 2, with 6 bases in between. The CDR3 here is CASMTTGNTIYF. The DNA for the CDR3 is TGTGCCAGCATGACAACTGGAAACACCATATATTTT.

The table lists this clonotype with many counts. This chain uses TRBV3-1 with TRBJ1-1, with 9 bases that match TRBD1. V shed 5 bases and J 3 bases; nucleotides not matched to a gene: 4. Looked up from germline, CDR1 is LGHDT and CDR2 is YNNKEL (reference sequence). CDR3 size: 14 residues. This CDR3 is CASSYRGLYTEAFF. The CDR3 DNA reads TGTGCCAGCAGCTACAGGGGGCTGTACACTGAAGCTTTCTTT.

V is TRBV7-2 and J is TRBJ2-1; no definite D call. CDR3 length: 13 amino acids. The V gene lost 4 bases and the J gene lost 10 bases, with 14 bases spanning the gap. The V gene's germline CDR1 is SGHTA and CDR2 FQGNSA. The CDR3 DNA follows: TGTGCCAGCAGCTCCCAAGCCCCAGGCGAGCAGTTCTTC. It translates to CASSSQAPGEQFF.

The gene calls are TRBV12-3 or TRBV12-4 and TRBJ1-1; no definite D call. V lost 6 bases and J 11 bases, leaving 13 bases between the germline ends. This CDR3 spans 11 amino acids. The CDR3 nucleotides read TGTGCCAGCAGCCGAACTCGAGAGGCTTTCTTT. Encoded protein: CASSRTREAFF.

This clonotype was observed a handful of times. The chain recombines TRBV7-3 with TRBJ2-1, with D unclear. V was pared by 0 bases and J by 0 bases, with 9 bases between. Germline CDR1 is SGHTA and CDR2 is FQGTGA. The CDR3 sequence is 16 residues long. The CDR3 loop reads CASSLTVRSSYNEQFF. In DNA, the CDR3 is TGTGCCAGCAGCTTAACGGTGCGGAGCTCCTACAATGAGCAGTTCTTC.

The chain links TRBV6-5 to TRBJ1-2; maybe TRBD1 (5 bases). Germline CDR1 MNHEY, CDR2 SVGAGI. Trimming removed 7 bases at V and 1 base at J, with 16 bases between. The CDR3 totals 15 residues. The CDR3 protein is CASTSGGSLNYGYTF. In DNA form, the CDR3 reads TGTGCCAGCACCTCTGGGGGGAGCCTTAACTATGGCTACACCTTC.

This rearrangement joins TRBV28 to TRBJ2-7; TRBD1 matches at 9 bases. CDR3 size: 17 residues. Trimming took 8 bases from V and 1 from J; bases not matched to a gene: 15. Germline assignment: CDR1 MDHEN and CDR2 SYDVKM. The CDR3 DNA follows: TGTGCCAGCGCTAGCCTCCCGGACAGGGGCCGTTCCTACGAGCAGTACTTC. Translation gives CASASLPDRGRSYEQYF.

CDR3 DNA sequence: TGTGCCAGCAGTGACTACAGGGGGCAAAACTATGGCTACACCTTC. Amino acids: CASSDYRGQNYGYTF. The chain is built from TRBV6-2 or TRBV6-3 and TRBJ1-2; TRBD1 agrees at 9 bases. Germline CDR1 is MNHEY and CDR2 is SVGEGT. The ends lost 5 bases at V and 2 bases at J; junction bases unmatched: 6. This CDR3 has 15 residues.

The V gene is TRBV20-1, the J gene TRBJ2-1; 10 bases align to TRBD2. Germline CDR1 reads DFQATT; CDR2 reads SNEGSKA (reference sequence). J lost 1 base, V lost 6 bases, and 9 bases had no gene match. CDR3 length equals 16 residues. Here the CDR3 reads CSAPGTSVTSYNEQFF. CDR3 bases: TGCAGTGCCCCCGGGACTAGCGTGACTTCCTACAATGAGCAGTTCTTC.

The V gene is TRBV7-4, the J gene TRBJ1-1, with unresolved D. In germline, CDR1 is SGHVT, CDR2 SQSDAQ. Trimming stripped 1 base from V and 0 bases from J, with 9 bases between. The length of the CDR3 is 15 residues. CDR3 nucleotides: TGTGCCAGCAGCTTAGGGGCCTTCTTGAACACTGAAGCTTTCTTT. Translating it yields CASSLGAFLNTEAFF.

Many counts were recorded for this clonotype. J is TRBJ2-2 and V is TRBV5-5; D ambiguous. The CDR3 consists of 14 residues. Germline values: CDR1 SGHKS, CDR2 YYEKEE (reference sequence). V was clipped by 1 base and J by 5 bases, with 9 bases between them. For the CDR3, the DNA is TGTGCCAGCAGCTTGACCGGTTCTACCGGGGAGCTGTTTTTT. Encoded protein: CASSLTGSTGELFF.

V usage is TRBV2 and J usage is TRBJ2-7, with unresolved D. Deletions cut 7 bases from V and 2 bases from J, with 6 bases between. CDR3 size: 11 residues. Germline values: CDR1 SNHLY, CDR2 FYNNEI. Here the CDR3 DNA reads TGTGCCAGCAAGGCAGCCTACGAGCAGTACTTC. It codes for CASKAAYEQYF.

The chain has TRBV27 and TRBJ2-7; 10 nucleotides align to TRBD2. CDR1 is MNHEY, CDR2 SMNVEV, per germline (reference sequence). V was clipped by 6 bases and J by 3 bases; unmatched bases: 5. The CDR3 is 14 amino acids. The DNA of the CDR3 is TGTGCCAGCAGCCGACTAGCGGGCAACTACGAGCAGTACTTC. It translates to CASSRLAGNYEQYF.

This rearrangement joins TRBV6-2 or TRBV6-3 to TRBJ2-5; TRBD2 aligns across 9 bases. Losses at the gene ends were 7 bases for V and 5 bases for J; bases not matched to a gene: 11. The germline V gene has CDR1 MNHEY and CDR2 SVGEGT. The CDR3 totals 15 residues. The CDR3 reads CASTLGASGDETQYF. Here the CDR3 DNA reads TGTGCCAGCACCCTTGGGGCTAGCGGGGATGAGACCCAGTACTTC.

The chain joins TRBV7-3 to TRBJ2-6; D is undetermined. CDR1 is SGHTA and CDR2 is FQGTGA in the germline V gene. Trimming shortened V by 10 bases and J by 3 bases, and 19 bases separated the two germline ends. This CDR3 region has 16 residues. The CDR3 here is CATTDGPTFGANVLTF. CDR3 sequence (DNA): TGTGCCACCACTGACGGTCCCACTTTTGGGGCCAACGTCCTGACTTTC.